This T cell receptor (beta chain) was sequenced during a study of blood T cell repertoires in COVID-19. Study background: Nucleic acid was either cDNA or gDNA, and it came from T cells, B-cell-depleted T cells, or PBMCs.

As handled by the study authors: Amplification from reference gene primers served as the basis for estimated nucleated cell counts. The method was immunoSEQ multiplex PCR; TCRdb's version includes in-frame clones alone and lacks a portion of them. From that table come the V and J calls and clone size; the DNA was used to work out D and trimming. The profile shows 200,000 to 250,000 clones, roughly 84% of them singletons. J was trimmed by 4 bases and V by 2 bases; bases with no gene match: 9. The germline V gene encodes CDR1 GTSNPN and CDR2 SVGIG (reference sequence). The CDR3 extends over 15 amino acids.

This rearrangement joins TRBV30 to TRBJ2-7; 9 bases fit TRBD2. This clonotype was obtained from a man between 40 and 49 years old with acute or convalescent COVID-19. Material: peripheral blood. The CDR3 reads CAWSPSSGDLYEQYF. For the CDR3, the DNA is TGTGCCTGGAGTCCCTCTAGCGGGGACCTGTACGAGCAGTACTTC.